This T cell receptor (beta chain) was recorded in a study of T cell changes during pregnancy in multiple sclerosis. Clones were read by immunoSEQ multiplex PCR, and TCRdb kept only the in-frame ones, dropping some. The sample contains some 29,000 clones, approximately 89% of which appear only once. Between the trimmed V and J ends, which lost 4 bases and 7 bases, there was a span of 20 bases. Germline CDR1 and CDR2: SNHLY and FYNNEI. CDR3 length: 17 residues. The sequence came from a female donor with multiple sclerosis, enrolled in a pregnancy study. The V call is TRBV2, the J call TRBJ1-6; D possibly corresponds to TRBD1 (6 bases). The sample consisted of CD8+ T cells from peripheral blood mononuclear cells, taken after pregnancy. CDR3 sequence: CASSGDRRMAMNSPLHF. In nucleotides, the CDR3 is TGTGCCAGCAGTGGCGACAGGCGGATGGCGATGAATTCACCCCTCCACTTT.